The present TCR beta chain was sequenced within a study of blood T cells in healthy people across ages. A second PCR of roughly 7 to 11 cycles used a sample-barcoded 5' primer and a J-beta primer mix. Every cDNA was tagged by a template-switch adaptor with 12 random nucleotides. TCRdb re-called the 5' RACE reads with MiXCR, one entry per CDR3 protein. The table has approximately 1,000,000 distinct CDR3 sequences, more than 35% seen once. The CDR3 loop spans 13 amino acids. Trimming cost V 6 bases and J 3 bases; bases outside gene matches: 8. Looked up from germline, CDR1 is DFQATT and CDR2 is SNEGSKA (reference sequence). Study results and caveats: The study found more naive CD4+ cells and higher diversity in long-lived than aged donors.

This clonotype showed up just a few times. What it recognizes is unknown. This chain links TRBV20-1 with TRBJ2-7; 7 bases fit TRBD1. Sequencing input: blood. The sequence came from a woman between 55 and 75 years old in good health. The CDR3 region has the DNA TGCAGTGCGCTGGACAGGAAGAGCTACGAGCAGTACTTC. Translating gives CSALDRKSYEQYF.